Detailed here is one T cell receptor beta chain. As handled by the study authors: Estimation of nucleated cell counts was performed using reference gene primer amplification. The data were produced by immunoSEQ multiplex PCR, yet TCRdb's version contains in-frame clones alone and is incomplete. D and trimming come from the DNA, and the V and J calls and clone size come from that table. The profile covers 100,000 to 150,000 clones, with about 86% appearing a single time and about 16% taken by the ten largest. This sample was included in a study of blood T cell repertoires in COVID-19. Across the whole study: Italy, Spain and the United States were the sources of the convalescent and acute COVID-19 samples. In each case, the material was cDNA or gDNA derived from T cells, B-cell-depleted T cells, or PBMCs.

CDR1 and CDR2 from the germline V gene are MNHEY and SMNVEV (reference sequence). This CDR3 contains 14 residues. Trimming took off 2 bases at V and 0 bases at J, with 8 bases between the two ends. The receptor was isolated from a woman aged 50 to 65 with acute or convalescent COVID-19. V usage is TRBV27 and J usage is TRBJ2-7; D may be TRBD1 (6 bases). Sequencing used peripheral blood. The CDR3 loop is CASSLGTYSYEQYF. The CDR3 nucleotides are TGTGCCAGCAGTTTAGGGACATACTCCTACGAGCAGTACTTC.